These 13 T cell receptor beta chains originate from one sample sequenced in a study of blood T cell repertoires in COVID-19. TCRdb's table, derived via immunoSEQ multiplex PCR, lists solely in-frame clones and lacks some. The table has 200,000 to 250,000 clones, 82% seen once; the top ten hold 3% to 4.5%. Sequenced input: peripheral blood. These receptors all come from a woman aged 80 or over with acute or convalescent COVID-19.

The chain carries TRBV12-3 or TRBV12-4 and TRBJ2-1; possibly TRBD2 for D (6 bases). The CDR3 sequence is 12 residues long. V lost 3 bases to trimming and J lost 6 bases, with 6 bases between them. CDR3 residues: CASSLTSNEQFF. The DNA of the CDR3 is TGTGCCAGCAGTTTGACTAGCAATGAGCAGTTCTTC.

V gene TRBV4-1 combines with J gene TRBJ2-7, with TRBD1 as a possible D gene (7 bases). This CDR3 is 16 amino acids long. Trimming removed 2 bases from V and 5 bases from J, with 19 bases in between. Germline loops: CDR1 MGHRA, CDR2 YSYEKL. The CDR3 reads CASSQSTGAGFNEQYF. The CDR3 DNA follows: TGCGCCAGCAGCCAATCTACAGGGGCGGGATTCAACGAGCAGTACTTC.

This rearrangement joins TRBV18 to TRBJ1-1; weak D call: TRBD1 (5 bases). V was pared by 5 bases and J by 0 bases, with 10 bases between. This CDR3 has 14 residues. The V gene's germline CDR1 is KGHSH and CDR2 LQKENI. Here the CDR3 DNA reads TGTGCCAGCTCAGCGACAGAAATGAACACTGAAGCTTTCTTT. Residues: CASSATEMNTEAFF. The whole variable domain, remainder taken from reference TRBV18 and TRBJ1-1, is NAGVMQNPRHLVRRRGQEARLRCSPMKGHSHVYWYRQLPEEGLKFMVYLQKENIIDESGMPKERFSAEFPKEGPSILRIQQVVRGDSAAYFCASSATEMNTEAFFGQGTRLTVV.

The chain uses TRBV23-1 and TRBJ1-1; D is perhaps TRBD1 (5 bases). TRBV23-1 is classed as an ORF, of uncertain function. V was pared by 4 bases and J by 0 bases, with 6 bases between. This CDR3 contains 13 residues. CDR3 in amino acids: CASSRQLNTEAFF. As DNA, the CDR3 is TGCGCCAGCAGTCGACAGTTGAACACTGAAGCTTTCTTT.

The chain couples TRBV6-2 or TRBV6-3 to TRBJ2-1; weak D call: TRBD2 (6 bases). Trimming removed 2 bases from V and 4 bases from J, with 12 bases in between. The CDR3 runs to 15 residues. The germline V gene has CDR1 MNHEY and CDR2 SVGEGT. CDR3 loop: CASSYGGVSYNEQFF. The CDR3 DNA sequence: TGTGCCAGCAGTTACGGCGGGGTGTCATACAATGAGCAGTTCTTC.

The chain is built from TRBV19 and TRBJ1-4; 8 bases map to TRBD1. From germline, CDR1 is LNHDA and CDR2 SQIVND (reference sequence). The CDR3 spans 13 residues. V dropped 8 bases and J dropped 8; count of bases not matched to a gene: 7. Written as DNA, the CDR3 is TGTGCCAGTGCGGACAGGGCGGACGAAAAACTGTTTTTT. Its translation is CASADRADEKLFF. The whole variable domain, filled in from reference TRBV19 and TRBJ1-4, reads DGGITQSPKYLFRKEGQNVTLSCEQNLNHDAMYWYRQDPGQGLRLIYYSQIVNDFQKGDIAEGYSVSREKKESFPLTVTSAQKNPTAFYLCASADRADEKLFFGSGTQLSVL.

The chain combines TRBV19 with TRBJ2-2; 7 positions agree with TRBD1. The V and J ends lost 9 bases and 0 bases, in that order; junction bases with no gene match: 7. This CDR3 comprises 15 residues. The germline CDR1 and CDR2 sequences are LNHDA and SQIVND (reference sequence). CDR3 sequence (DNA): TGTGCCAGCCGCACGGGACAGACGAACACCGGGGAGCTGTTTTTT. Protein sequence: CASRTGQTNTGELFF.

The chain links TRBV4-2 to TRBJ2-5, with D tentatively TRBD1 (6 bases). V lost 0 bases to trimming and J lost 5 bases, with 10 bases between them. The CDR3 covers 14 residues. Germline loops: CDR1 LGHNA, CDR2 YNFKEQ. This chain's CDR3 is CASSQEAQGETQYF. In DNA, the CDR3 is TGTGCCAGCAGCCAAGAGGCCCAGGGGGAGACCCAGTACTTC.

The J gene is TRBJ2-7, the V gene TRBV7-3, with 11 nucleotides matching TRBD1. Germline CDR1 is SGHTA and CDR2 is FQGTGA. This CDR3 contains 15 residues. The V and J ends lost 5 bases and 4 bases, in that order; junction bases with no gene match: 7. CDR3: CASSMGQGGVYEQYF. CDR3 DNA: TGTGCCAGCAGCATGGGACAGGGGGGTGTGTACGAGCAGTACTTC.

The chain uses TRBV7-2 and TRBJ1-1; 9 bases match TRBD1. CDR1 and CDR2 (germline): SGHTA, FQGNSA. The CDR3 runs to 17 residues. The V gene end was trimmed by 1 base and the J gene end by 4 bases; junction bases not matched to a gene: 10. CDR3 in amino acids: CASSLEGTGGAGTEAFF. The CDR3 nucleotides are TGTGCCAGCAGCTTAGAGGGCACAGGGGGCGCGGGCACTGAAGCTTTCTTT.

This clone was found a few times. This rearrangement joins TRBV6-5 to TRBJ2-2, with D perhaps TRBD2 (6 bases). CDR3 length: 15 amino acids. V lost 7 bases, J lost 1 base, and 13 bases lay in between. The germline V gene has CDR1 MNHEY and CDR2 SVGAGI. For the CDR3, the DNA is TGTGCCAGCACTCTCCCGCGGGGGAACACCGGGGAGCTGTTTTTT. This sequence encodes CASTLPRGNTGELFF.

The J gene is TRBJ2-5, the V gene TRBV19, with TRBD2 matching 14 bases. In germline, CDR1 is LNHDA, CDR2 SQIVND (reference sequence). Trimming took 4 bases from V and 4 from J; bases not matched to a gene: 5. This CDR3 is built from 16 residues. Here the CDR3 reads CASSRLAGGQGETQYF. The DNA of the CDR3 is TGTGCCAGTAGTAGACTAGCGGGGGGGCAGGGAGAGACCCAGTACTTC.

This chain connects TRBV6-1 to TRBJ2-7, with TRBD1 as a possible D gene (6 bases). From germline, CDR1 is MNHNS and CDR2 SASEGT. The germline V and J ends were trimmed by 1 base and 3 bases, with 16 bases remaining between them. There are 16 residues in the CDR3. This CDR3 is CASSEDLTGMVYEQYF. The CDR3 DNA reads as TGTGCCAGCAGTGAAGACCTCACAGGGATGGTCTACGAGCAGTACTTC.